The 25 T cell receptor beta chains below all came from one sample that was sequenced in a study of blood T cells in healthy people across ages. It was with a sample-barcoded 5' primer and a J-beta primer mix that a second PCR of roughly 7 to 12 cycles was run. TCRdb re-derived calls from the 5' RACE reads in MiXCR, one entry per CDR3 protein. The sample includes 1.8 million or so distinct CDR3 sequences, about two fifths of them seen just once. Input material: blood. The receptor source for this set is a human donor in good health.

The chain carries TRBV3-1 and TRBJ2-7, with D possibly matching TRBD2 (6 bases). This CDR3 contains 13 residues. Germline loops: CDR1 LGHDT, CDR2 YNNKEL (reference sequence). The germline V and J ends were trimmed by 0 bases and 10 bases, with 13 bases remaining between them. In DNA, the CDR3 is TGTGCCAGCAGCCAAGACAACGGGGGAACCCAGTACTTC. Amino acids: CASSQDNGGTQYF.

In the case of this clonotype: One junction end does not reproduce the germline sequence, and a read error may be involved. The chain employs TRBV4-3 and TRBJ2-3; a weak D match, TRBD2 (7 bases). The CDR3 is made up of 16 amino acids. Germline V gives CDR1 LGHNA, CDR2 YSLEER. The CDR3 spells CASSQEWRGRTDTQYF. The CDR3 nucleotides are TGCGCCAGCAGCCAAGAGTGGCGGGGGCGCACGGATACGCAGTATTTT.

The V and J genes are TRBV9 and TRBJ2-5; no firm D call. Between the trimmed V and J ends, which lost 3 bases and 8 bases, there was a span of 14 bases. Germline V gives CDR1 SGDLS, CDR2 YYNGEE. The CDR3 extends over 13 amino acids. The DNA of the CDR3 is TGTGCCAGCAGCGGCTTCCCTAGTAGTACCCAGTACTTC. Encoded protein: CASSGFPSSTQYF.

This clonotype came up many times. The chain recombines TRBV29-1 with TRBJ2-5; D is perhaps TRBD2 (5 bases). The germline gives CDR1 SQVTM, CDR2 ANQGSEA. With 4 bases removed from V and 2 bases from J, the gap between germline ends came to 8 bases. The CDR3 runs to 12 residues. The CDR3 here is CSVGTGQETQYF. The CDR3 nucleotides are TGCAGCGTTGGGACGGGACAAGAGACCCAGTACTTC.

This clonotype has more than one count but fewer than ten. The chain is built from TRBV15 and TRBJ1-2; 7 bases fit TRBD1. The germline V gene has CDR1 LNHNV and CDR2 YYDKDF (reference sequence). CDR3 length: 16 residues. J gave up 8 bases and V 5 bases, and 17 bases lay outside the gene matches. The CDR3 loop reads CATSSLAGTDPMGYTF. The CDR3 bases are TGTGCCACCAGCTCCCTGGCAGGGACAGATCCCATGGGCTACACCTTC. Based on the CDR3 plus reference TRBV15 and TRBJ1-2, the full variable domain is DAMVIQNPRYQVTQFGKPVTLSCSQTLNHNVMYWYQQKSSQAPKLLFHYYDKDFNNEADTPDNFQSRRPNTSFCFLDIRSPGLGDTAMYLCATSSLAGTDPMGYTFGSGTRLTVV.

A remark on this clonotype: A read error is possible here, since a much larger clone lies one base away. The rearrangement joins TRBV28 to TRBJ2-5, with D possibly matching TRBD2 (6 bases). The CDR3 has 12 amino acids. The germline V gene has CDR1 MDHEN and CDR2 SYDVKM. Trimming shortened V by 7 bases and J by 7 bases, and 13 bases separated the two germline ends. The chain's CDR3 is CASNTVGGTQYF. The CDR3 DNA is TGTGCCAGCAATACTGTGGGGGGGACCCAGTACTTC.

The CDR3 DNA reads TGCAGTGCCATTATCGGGAGCCCAGGGCCACCCCTCCACTTT. Protein sequence: CSAIIGSPGPPLHF. The chain combines TRBV20-1 with TRBJ1-6; perhaps TRBD1 as D (5 bases). The CDR3 is 14 residues long. The V end lost 6 bases, the J end lost 11 bases, and 20 bases lay between the germline ends. CDR1 and CDR2 (germline): DFQATT, SNEGSKA (reference sequence).

The V gene is TRBV12-3 or TRBV12-4, the J gene TRBJ2-3, with D unclear. Trimming cost V 2 bases and J 0 bases, with 9 bases left between them. This CDR3 region has 15 residues. The CDR3 spells CASSLHLASTDTQYF. CDR3 nucleotide sequence: TGTGCCAGCAGTTTACATTTGGCGAGCACAGATACGCAGTATTTT.

This clonotype has just a few counts. The V call is TRBV7-9, the J call TRBJ2-5; no definite D call. There are 12 residues in the CDR3. Between the trimmed V and J ends, which lost 8 bases and 2 bases, there was a span of 9 bases. Germline-derived CDR1 and CDR2 are SEHNR and FQNEAQ (reference sequence). This chain's CDR3 is CASASVQETQYF. The DNA for the CDR3 is TGTGCCAGCGCATCGGTACAAGAGACCCAGTACTTC.

This clonotype was seen at least ten times. The gene calls are TRBV20-1 and TRBJ2-6, with D unclear. The CDR3 totals 12 residues. Per the germline V gene, CDR1 is DFQATT and CDR2 is SNEGSKA (reference sequence). V dropped 3 bases and J dropped 4 bases, with 4 bases sitting between them. The CDR3 region is CSASPGANVLTF. DNA of the CDR3: TGCAGTGCTAGTCCCGGGGCCAACGTCCTGACTTTC.

V gene TRBV7-9 combines with J gene TRBJ1-4; 7 positions match TRBD1. V trimming: 5 bases; J trimming: 6 bases; junction bases outside the gene matches: 6. The germline gives CDR1 SEHNR, CDR2 FQNEAQ (reference sequence). The CDR3 runs 14 residues. CDR3 bases: TGTGCCAGCAGCGGCAGGGGGTCCGATGAAAAACTGTTTTTT. Amino acid sequence: CASSGRGSDEKLFF.

This clonotype has more than one count but fewer than ten. The J gene is TRBJ1-2, the V gene TRBV25-1, with TRBD1 matching over 8 bases. Trimming cost V 7 bases and J 8 bases; bases outside gene matches: 3. Germline V gene lookup returns CDR1 MGHDK and CDR2 SYGVNS. This CDR3 spans 11 amino acids. The CDR3 region has the DNA TGTGCCAGCACATCAGGGGGCGGCTACACCTTC. Translating gives CASTSGGGYTF.

This clonotype has more than one count but fewer than ten. The CDR3, as DNA: TGCGCCAGCAGCTTTAGGGCTCCCGGAACTAACTATGGCTACACCTTC. It is translated as CASSFRAPGTNYGYTF. The chain recombines TRBV5-1 with TRBJ1-2; D is uncertain. Trimming removed 2 bases from V and 0 bases from J, with 14 bases in between. CDR1 SGHRS and CDR2 YFSETQ come from the germline V gene. There are 16 residues in the CDR3.

The CDR3 here is CSATDRTLNTEAFF. CDR3 DNA: TGCAGTGCCACGGACAGGACTCTGAACACTGAAGCTTTCTTT. J is TRBJ1-1 and V is TRBV20-1; 7 nucleotides agree with TRBD1. The V segment lost 6 bases and the J segment 0 bases; nucleotides outside the gene matches: 7. Germline CDR1 DFQATT, CDR2 SNEGSKA (reference sequence). The CDR3 loop spans 14 amino acids.

This clonotype was found a few times. This sequence joins TRBV29-1 and TRBJ1-2; a weak D match, TRBD1 (5 bases). Trimming cost V 0 bases and J 4 bases, with 15 bases left between them. The CDR3 is 15 amino acids. The germline V gene has CDR1 SQVTM and CDR2 ANQGSEA. The CDR3 is CSVEDRAGSSYGYTF. As DNA, the CDR3 is TGCAGCGTTGAAGATCGGGCAGGGTCTAGCTATGGCTACACCTTC.

J is TRBJ1-1 and V is TRBV7-8; D unresolved. V was pared by 1 base and J by 2 bases, with 11 bases between. In germline, CDR1 is SGHVS, CDR2 FQNEAQ. The CDR3 runs 15 residues. The CDR3 loop reads CASSLEARANTEAFF. Here the CDR3 DNA reads TGTGCCAGCAGCTTAGAGGCTAGGGCCAACACTGAAGCTTTCTTT.

This clonotype was detected once. V is TRBV28 and J is TRBJ1-4, with D maybe TRBD1 (6 bases). V dropped 6 bases and J dropped 7 bases, with 24 bases sitting between them. The CDR3 is 17 amino acids. The germline gives CDR1 MDHEN, CDR2 SYDVKM. In DNA, the CDR3 is TGTGCCAGCAGACCCCCCGGTGGTAGGGAGGGGGGTGAAAAACTGTTTTTT. Its protein is CASRPPGGREGGEKLFF.

This chain joins TRBV12-3 or TRBV12-4 and TRBJ2-7, with a weak D call TRBD1 (5 bases). The CDR3 is 13 residues long. The V and J ends lost 5 bases and 3 bases respectively, with 11 bases between them. In DNA form, the CDR3 reads TGTGCCAGCAGTCCCGACAGACTCTACGAGCAGTACTTC. This sequence encodes CASSPDRLYEQYF.

The chain recombines TRBV6-6 with TRBJ1-5; D is possibly TRBD1 (6 bases). The CDR3 covers 16 residues. V lost 6 bases and J 3 bases, leaving 18 bases between the germline ends. Germline lookup yields CDR1 MNHNY and CDR2 SVGAGI (reference sequence). As DNA, the CDR3 is TGTGCCAGCAGGAGAAGTGAGACAGGTCCCAATCAGCCCCAGCATTTT. Its translation is CASRRSETGPNQPQHF.

In DNA, the CDR3 is TGTGCCAGCAGGGGGACAGAGACCTACGAGCAGTACTTC. Protein: CASRGTETYEQYF. The chain carries TRBV2 and TRBJ2-7; TRBD1 agrees at 7 bases. The junction had 4 bases not matched to a gene; V was cut back by 6 bases and J by 2 bases. This CDR3 comprises 13 residues. Germline CDR1 reads SNHLY; CDR2 reads FYNNEI.

This clonotype has a count of ten or more. DNA for the CDR3: TGTGCCATCAGTGAAATCCTATCGGAGCAGTACTTC. It codes for CAISEILSEQYF. The chain uses TRBV10-3 and TRBJ2-7; no reliable D call. The V end lost 3 bases, the J end lost 7 bases, and 10 bases lay between the germline ends. The germline V gene encodes CDR1 ENHRY and CDR2 SYGVKD. The CDR3 totals 12 residues.

As concerns this clonotype: A read error may produce the germline difference seen at one junction end. J is TRBJ1-5 and V is TRBV12-3 or TRBV12-4; D gene ambiguous. CDR3 length equals 12 residues. CDR3 DNA sequence: TGTACCAGCAGTCACCTAGGTCAGCCCCAGCATTTT. The encoded protein is CTSSHLGQPQHF.

As regards this clonotype: A much larger clone is a single base away; this may be a read error. DNA of the CDR3: TGTACCAGCAGCTTAGGACAGGGCCCCTATGGCTACACCTTC. This codes for CTSSLGQGPYGYTF. The chain joins TRBV7-2 to TRBJ1-2; 7 bases map to TRBD1. The CDR3 is made up of 14 amino acids. V lost 1 base and J lost 4; bases outside the gene matches: 3. Germline V CDR1 and CDR2: SGHTA, FQGNSA.

There are many counts of this clonotype. The chain recombines TRBV2 with TRBJ2-7; 9 bases are a match to TRBD1. This CDR3 is 12 amino acids long. With V trimmed by 6 bases and J by 3 bases, 0 bases remained unmatched. Germline V lookup: CDR1 SNHLY, CDR2 FYNNEI. The CDR3: CASRDRGYEQYF. CDR3 DNA: TGTGCCAGCAGGGACAGGGGCTACGAGCAGTACTTC.

This clonotype was seen only a few times. V usage is TRBV12-3 or TRBV12-4 and J usage is TRBJ1-2; TRBD1 matches at 9 bases. Germline trimming cut 3 bases from V and 5 bases from J; bases unmatched to any gene: 7. The CDR3 is 15 residues long. The CDR3 region has the DNA TGTGCCAGCAGTTTTTTGTCAGGACAGGGGTATGGCTACACCTTC. Protein sequence: CASSFLSGQGYGYTF.